This T cell receptor beta chain was identified in a study of shared clonotypes between healthy human individuals. The V and J ends lost 6 bases and 5 bases respectively, with 18 bases between them. Germline lookup yields CDR1 MNHNS and CDR2 SASEGT. This CDR3 contains 15 residues. Evenly divided among several immunoSEQ plates was the genomic DNA of each subset. Original processing notes: Because ImmunoSEQ provided only junction sequences with no quality scores, the filtering differed. The data were produced by immunoSEQ multiplex PCR, yet TCRdb's version contains in-frame clones alone and is incomplete. V, J and clone size derive from that table, while D and trimming were established from the DNA sequence. This table holds about 460,000 clones, around 77% found once.

The rearrangement joins TRBV6-1 to TRBJ2-3; D gene unclear. The sequencing sample was made of PBMCs. This clonotype originated in a woman aged 40 to 50 in good health. Some clones in this sample may be carry-over from other donors' samples. The CDR3 spells CASSTDMRIIDTQYF. The CDR3, as DNA: TGTGCCAGCAGCACAGACATGCGCATAATAGATACGCAGTATTTT.